This passage covers 30 T cell receptor beta chains from one sample sequenced in a study of T cells in Graves' hyperthyroidism and ophthalmopathy. Amplified regions were TCR beta CDR3 sequences from RNA transcripts. Primed by the HTBI set, a first-round RT-PCR was run on the TCR CDR3. Using its own MiXCR run on the multiplex PCR reads, TCRdb lists one record per CDR3 protein. Of about 98,000 distinct CDR3 sequences detected, around 37% appear once; the ten largest clones hold roughly 10%. The sample taken for sequencing was peripheral blood or thyroid tissue (not recorded which). Receptors originate from a woman aged 25 to 39 with Graves' hyperthyroidism.

This clonotype has at least ten counts. The junction differs from germline at one of its ends, possibly a read error. CDR3 DNA sequence: TGTGCCAGCGGGAGCCTCGGTTTTTACGAGCAGCACTTC. Translation: CASGSLGFYEQHF. The chain combines TRBV2 with TRBJ2-7, with a weak D call TRBD2 (5 bases). This CDR3 spans 13 amino acids. Germline V lookup: CDR1 SNHLY, CDR2 FYNNEI. The whole variable domain, remainder taken from reference TRBV2 and TRBJ2-7, is EPEVTQTPSHQVTQMGQEVILRCVPISNHLYFYWYRQILGQKVEFLVSFYNNEISEKSEIFDDQFSVERPDGSNFTLKIRSTKLEDSAMYFCASGSLGFYEQHFGPGTRLTVT.

This clonotype was seen at least ten times. V gene TRBV4-1 combines with J gene TRBJ1-5; D is unresolved. The CDR3 is made up of 15 amino acids. V was shortened by 6 bases and J by 0 bases, with 12 bases between the two germline ends. From germline, CDR1 is MGHRA and CDR2 YSYEKL. The CDR3 region is CASRVDFYSNQPQHF. DNA for the CDR3: TGCGCCAGCAGGGTCGACTTTTATAGCAATCAGCCCCAGCATTTT.

This clonotype was recorded many times. The rearrangement uses TRBV25-1 and TRBJ2-5; 14 bases align to TRBD2. Trimming removed 5 bases from V and 5 bases from J; junction bases left unmatched: 4. The CDR3 loop spans 15 amino acids. The germline CDR1 and CDR2 sequences are MGHDK and SYGVNS. CDR3 amino acids: CASSTGLAGVETQYF. DNA for the CDR3: TGTGCCAGCAGTACGGGACTAGCGGGAGTTGAGACCCAGTACTTC.

This clonotype was counted ten times or more. The rearrangement joins TRBV5-1 to TRBJ2-7, with a weak D call TRBD2 (6 bases). The CDR3 consists of 14 residues. The germline V gene encodes CDR1 SGHRS and CDR2 YFSETQ. V lost 5 bases and J 4 bases, leaving 16 bases between the germline ends. The DNA for the CDR3 is TGCGCCAGCAGGGCGGAGGGCCTGGCTTACGAGCAGTACTTC. It encodes CASRAEGLAYEQYF.

This clonotype appeared many times. This sequence joins TRBV3-1 and TRBJ2-3; 9 bases are shared with TRBD2. V gave up 6 bases and J gave up 1 base; unmatched junction bases: 2. CDR1 is LGHDT and CDR2 is YNNKEL in the germline V gene (reference sequence). The CDR3 totals 14 residues. The CDR3 spells CASRRLAGTDTQYF. The CDR3 bases are TGTGCCAGCAGGCGACTAGCGGGCACAGATACGCAGTATTTT.

This clonotype was counted ten times or more. This chain uses TRBV9 with TRBJ2-3; D might be TRBD1 or TRBD2, each matching 6 bases. V was shortened by 0 bases and J by 4 bases, with 9 bases between the two germline ends. The V gene's germline CDR1 is SGDLS and CDR2 YYNGEE. The CDR3 extends over 14 amino acids. CDR3 region: CASSVGGAADTQYF. CDR3 in DNA: TGTGCCAGCAGCGTAGGGGGGGCGGCAGATACGCAGTATTTT. Looking up the rest from reference TRBV9 and TRBJ2-3 gives the full variable domain: DSGVTQTPKHLITATGQRVTLRCSPRSGDLSVYWYQQSLDQGLQFLIQYYNGEERAKGNILERFSAQQFPDLHSELNLSSLELGDSALYFCASSVGGAADTQYFGPGTRLTVL.

To note about this clonotype: No conserved phenylalanine or tryptophan ends this CDR3, so it is likely a read error. V and J are TRBV5-1 and TRBJ1-4; a weak D match, TRBD1 (5 bases). This CDR3 contains 13 residues. CDR1 is SGHRS and CDR2 is YFSETQ in the germline V gene. CDR3 DNA sequence: TGCGCCAGCAGACCGGAAGGGGTTGAAAAGCTGTTTTCT. Translating gives CASRPEGVEKLFS.

Many counts were recorded for this clonotype. The rearrangement links TRBV6-5 to TRBJ1-5; TRBD1 agrees at 7 bases. With 5 bases clipped from V and 7 bases from J, the junction kept 11 bases outside the gene matches. The CDR3 has 15 amino acids. CDR1 MNHEY and CDR2 SVGAGI come from the germline V gene. The CDR3 DNA follows: TGTGCCAGCAGTACCGTCGAAGGGGGCTACCAGCCCCAGCATTTT. It specifies CASSTVEGGYQPQHF.

This chain links TRBV15 with TRBJ2-5; the D is unclear. Germline V lookup: CDR1 LNHNV, CDR2 YYDKDF (reference sequence). Trimming cost V 3 bases and J 5 bases, with 7 bases left between them. The CDR3 contains 12 residues. The CDR3 reads CATSSYVETQYF. The CDR3 DNA sequence: TGTGCCACCAGCAGTTACGTCGAGACCCAGTACTTC.

This clonotype appeared many times. At one end the junction does not follow the germline gene, possibly because of a read error. The chain employs TRBV27 and TRBJ2-7, with TRBD2 identical over 11 bases. Germline V gene data show CDR1 as MNHEY and CDR2 as SMNVEV (reference sequence). The CDR3 is made up of 15 amino acids. The CDR3 sequence is CASSTSGLAGYGQYF. CDR3 nucleotide sequence: TGTGCCAGCAGTACATCTGGACTAGCGGGCTACGGGCAGTACTTC.

V is TRBV6-6 and J is TRBJ1-2; 8 nucleotides line up with TRBD1. Germline V lookup: CDR1 MNHNY, CDR2 SVGAGI (reference sequence). CDR3 size: 20 residues. The junction had 16 bases not matched to a gene; V was cut back by 0 bases and J by 1 base. CDR3 region: CASSYSISGAGGAGNYGYTF. CDR3 nucleotides: TGTGCCAGCAGTTACTCTATCTCGGGAGCAGGGGGCGCGGGTAACTATGGCTACACCTTC.

Ten or more counts support this clonotype. The V call is TRBV10-3, the J call TRBJ2-2; weak D call: TRBD1 (6 bases). The V gene's germline CDR1 is ENHRY and CDR2 SYGVKD. The CDR3 length is 15 residues. V lost 3 bases to trimming and J lost 5 bases, with 13 bases between them. CDR3 protein: CAISDLKGETGELFF. The CDR3 coding sequence is TGTGCCATCAGTGACCTCAAGGGGGAAACCGGGGAGCTGTTTTTT.

J is TRBJ2-7 and V is TRBV5-4, with 15 bases aligning to TRBD2. CDR3 length equals 16 residues. V was clipped by 6 bases and J by 2 bases; unmatched bases: 6. Germline lookup yields CDR1 SGHNT and CDR2 YYREEE (reference sequence). Written as DNA, the CDR3 is TGTGCCAGCAAACCGGGACTAGCGGGAGGTCCCTACGAGCAGTACTTC. Translation gives CASKPGLAGGPYEQYF.

This clonotype was counted only a few times. The rearrangement joins TRBV5-6 to TRBJ2-3; perhaps TRBD2 as D (6 bases). The CDR3 length is 15 residues. Germline CDR1 is SGHDT and CDR2 is YYEEEE. Between the trimmed V and J ends, which lost 2 bases and 3 bases, there was a span of 13 bases. CDR3 amino acids: CASSFTSFPTDTQYF. The CDR3 nucleotides read TGTGCCAGCAGCTTTACTAGCTTCCCAACAGATACGCAGTATTTT.

This clonotype was seen many times. V is TRBV9 and J is TRBJ1-1; possibly TRBD1 for D (5 bases). CDR3 size: 14 residues. CDR1 SGDLS and CDR2 YYNGEE come from the germline V gene. The germline V and J ends were trimmed by 3 bases and 1 base, with 10 bases remaining between them. The CDR3 DNA sequence: TGTGCCAGCAGCGAGGGACTCAGGAACACTGAAGCTTTCTTT. Its translation is CASSEGLRNTEAFF.

This clonotype was recorded at least ten times. V gene TRBV24-1 combines with J gene TRBJ1-1; D is undetermined. The CDR3 spans 12 residues. V lost 0 bases and J 8 bases, leaving 6 bases between the germline ends. Germline V CDR1 and CDR2: KGHDR, SFDVKD. Written as DNA, the CDR3 is TGTGCCACCAGTGATTTGGTCAGGGAAGCTTTCTTT. Translating gives CATSDLVREAFF.

This clonotype was counted many times. This sequence joins TRBV6-5 and TRBJ1-1, with 7 bases fitting TRBD1. There are 12 residues in the CDR3. The germline gives CDR1 MNHEY, CDR2 SVGAGI. V shed 5 bases, J shed 10 bases, and the junction held 7 bases outside the gene matches. This CDR3 is CASSQGGRGAFF. The CDR3 DNA is TGTGCCAGCAGTCAGGGGGGGCGAGGAGCTTTCTTT.

Relative to its sample, this clonotype is medium-sized. The chain uses TRBV15 and TRBJ2-6, with D perhaps given as TRBD1 or TRBD2 (5 bases each). Germline V gives CDR1 LNHNV, CDR2 YYDKDF (reference sequence). V shed 1 base and J shed 2 bases, with 6 bases lying between them. CDR3 length: 15 residues. This CDR3 is CATSRGDPGANVLTF. DNA for the CDR3: TGTGCCACCAGCAGAGGGGACCCTGGGGCCAACGTCCTGACTTTC.

This clonotype has just one count. This chain uses TRBV20-1 with TRBJ2-3, with 10 bases identical to TRBD2. CDR1 DFQATT and CDR2 SNEGSKA come from the germline V gene (reference sequence). The CDR3 has 13 amino acids. V lost 4 bases to trimming and J lost 5 bases; unmatched junction nucleotides: 3. The CDR3 sequence: CSATGTSVDTQYF. CDR3 bases: TGCAGTGCTACCGGGACTAGCGTAGATACGCAGTATTTT.

This chain connects TRBV9 to TRBJ1-2; 7 nucleotides line up with TRBD1. Trimming cost V 6 bases and J 8 bases; bases outside gene matches: 7. CDR3 length: 12 residues. From germline, CDR1 is SGDLS and CDR2 YYNGEE. CDR3 sequence: CASNSDRWGYTF. The DNA of the CDR3 is TGTGCCAGCAACTCGGACAGGTGGGGCTACACCTTC. The full variable domain, in which reference TRBV9 and TRBJ1-2 provide the parts outside the CDR3, is DSGVTQTPKHLITATGQRVTLRCSPRSGDLSVYWYQQSLDQGLQFLIQYYNGEERAKGNILERFSAQQFPDLHSELNLSSLELGDSALYFCASNSDRWGYTFGSGTRLTVV.

This clonotype appeared many times. This chain joins TRBV11-2 and TRBJ2-2, with TRBD1 as a possible D gene (6 bases). CDR3 length equals 15 residues. Trimming cost V 4 bases and J 3 bases, with 12 bases left between them. The germline gives CDR1 SGHAT, CDR2 FQNNGV. This chain's CDR3 is CASSSGGHYTGELFF. In nucleotides, the CDR3 is TGTGCCAGCAGCTCTGGGGGACATTACACCGGGGAGCTGTTTTTT. Together with reference TRBV11-2 and TRBJ2-2, the CDR3 gives the full variable domain: EAGVAQSPRYKIIEKRQSVAFWCNPISGHATLYWYQQILGQGPKLLIQFQNNGVVDDSQLPKDRFSAERLKGVDSTLKIQPAKLEDSAVYLCASSSGGHYTGELFFGEGSRLTVL.

This clonotype occurred many times. The J gene is TRBJ1-1, the V gene TRBV20-1, with D unresolved. Between the trimmed V and J ends, which lost 0 bases and 11 bases, there was a span of 7 bases. The length of the CDR3 is 10 residues. Germline loops: CDR1 DFQATT, CDR2 SNEGSKA (reference sequence). CDR3 in amino acids: CSARDPRAFF. Here the CDR3 DNA reads TGCAGTGCTAGAGACCCCCGGGCTTTCTTT.

This clonotype has ten or more counts. V usage is TRBV5-4 and J usage is TRBJ1-4, with D possibly TRBD1 on 5 matching bases. This CDR3 has 16 amino acids. V lost 4 bases and J lost 7, with 20 bases in between. Germline lookup yields CDR1 SGHNT and CDR2 YYREEE (reference sequence). CDR3: CASSLAGVAGSEKLFF. CDR3 in DNA: TGTGCCAGCAGCCTCGCTGGGGTGGCAGGGAGTGAAAAACTGTTTTTT.

V is TRBV13 and J is TRBJ1-1, with 8 bases identical to TRBD1. This CDR3 contains 13 residues. The germline V gene encodes CDR1 PRHDT and CDR2 FYEKMQ (reference sequence). V shed 3 bases and J 7 bases; nucleotides not matched to a gene: 4. The CDR3 bases are TGTGCCAGCAGCTTCGGGGGACAGGATGAAGCTTTCTTT. It is translated as CASSFGGQDEAFF. Supplemented by reference TRBV13 and TRBJ1-1, the full variable domain reads AAGVIQSPRHLIKEKRETATLKCYPIPRHDTVYWYQQGPGQDPQFLISFYEKMQSDKGSIPDRFSAQQFSDYHSELNMSSLELGDSALYFCASSFGGQDEAFFGQGTRLTVV.

This clonotype occurred many times. The chain joins TRBV6-6 to TRBJ1-2; D unresolved. Germline loops: CDR1 MNHNY, CDR2 SVGAGI (reference sequence). With 4 bases removed from V and 4 bases from J, the gap between germline ends came to 13 bases. This CDR3 has 14 residues. CDR3 amino acids: CASSSPGNRYGYTF. CDR3 coding DNA: TGTGCCAGCAGTTCCCCCGGGAACCGCTATGGCTACACCTTC.

The chain uses TRBV6-6 and TRBJ2-2; unclear D gene. CDR1 is MNHNY, CDR2 SVGAGI, per germline (reference sequence). The CDR3 contains 12 residues. Trimming took 7 bases from V and 8 from J, leaving 11 bases between them. CDR3 loop: CASTPGLGELFF. The CDR3 region has the DNA TGTGCCAGCACCCCTGGCCTGGGGGAGCTGTTTTTT.

This clonotype was counted a few times. The chain uses TRBV5-1 and TRBJ1-2, with D unclear. V lost 2 bases, J lost 0 bases, and 11 bases lay in between. This CDR3 spans 15 amino acids. Germline values: CDR1 SGHRS, CDR2 YFSETQ. Here the CDR3 DNA reads TGCGCCAGCAGCTTCACAGACCGAGCTAACTATGGCTACACCTTC. It codes for CASSFTDRANYGYTF. The complete variable domain, with remaining parts taken from reference TRBV5-1 and TRBJ1-2, reads KAGVTQTPRYLIKTRGQQVTLSCSPISGHRSVSWYQQTPGQGLQFLFEYFSETQRNKGNFPGRFSGRQFSNSRSEMNVSTLELGDSALYLCASSFTDRANYGYTFGSGTRLTVV.

The sample holds a few counts of this clonotype. Relative to the germline gene, one junction end is altered; a read error may explain this. CDR3 in DNA: TGTGCCAGCAGCCAAGATCACGGACTAGCGACCGAAAAGCTCTTC. Amino acids: CASSQDHGLATEKLF. The V call is TRBV14, the J call TRBJ2-1; TRBD2 aligns across 9 bases. The CDR3 consists of 15 residues. Germline V CDR1 and CDR2: SGHDN, FVKESK.

There are many counts of this clonotype. The chain carries TRBV2 and TRBJ2-3; no firm D call. V gave up 10 bases and J gave up 9 bases, with 14 bases separating them. In germline, CDR1 is SNHLY, CDR2 FYNNEI. The CDR3 totals 11 residues. The CDR3 is CANNLLDTQYF. The CDR3 region has the DNA TGTGCCAACAACCTGCTAGACACGCAGTATTTT.

V usage is TRBV7-9 and J usage is TRBJ1-5, with 8 bases lining up with TRBD1. With 4 bases clipped from V and 1 base from J, the junction kept 9 bases outside the gene matches. From germline, CDR1 is SEHNR and CDR2 FQNEAQ (reference sequence). The CDR3 length is 17 residues. CDR3 DNA: TGTGCCAGCAGCTCACAGGGGGGGGACAGAAGCAATCAGCCCCAGCATTTT. Protein product: CASSSQGGDRSNQPQHF.